This TCR beta chain was sequenced during a study of graft-versus-host responses after intestinal transplantation. Study-level information: Tacrolimus and steroids were given for roughly 3 years to all recipients after anti-thymocyte globulin induction. Study-level points and caveats: Circulating GvH clones peaking coincided with falling HvG clones soon after transplant.

There are 17 residues in the CDR3. Repertoires were generated with immunoSEQ multiplex PCR, while TCRdb's copy carries only in-frame clones and drops some. This sample yields about 97,000 clones, of which approximately 92% are seen a single time; about 16% belongs to the top ten. Notes on this clone: Its antigen is not identified.

The chain has TRBV21-1 and TRBJ1-6. TRBV21-1 is a documented pseudogene. The TCR comes from a human patient who received an intestinal transplant, so some T cells may come from the graft donor. Sample: PBMCs, taken around 68 weeks after intestinal transplant. The CDR3 DNA sequence: TGTGCCAGCACATCGGGAGGGAGGGTGTCCTATAATTCACCCCTCCACTTT. Translation gives CASTSGGRVSYNSPLHF.